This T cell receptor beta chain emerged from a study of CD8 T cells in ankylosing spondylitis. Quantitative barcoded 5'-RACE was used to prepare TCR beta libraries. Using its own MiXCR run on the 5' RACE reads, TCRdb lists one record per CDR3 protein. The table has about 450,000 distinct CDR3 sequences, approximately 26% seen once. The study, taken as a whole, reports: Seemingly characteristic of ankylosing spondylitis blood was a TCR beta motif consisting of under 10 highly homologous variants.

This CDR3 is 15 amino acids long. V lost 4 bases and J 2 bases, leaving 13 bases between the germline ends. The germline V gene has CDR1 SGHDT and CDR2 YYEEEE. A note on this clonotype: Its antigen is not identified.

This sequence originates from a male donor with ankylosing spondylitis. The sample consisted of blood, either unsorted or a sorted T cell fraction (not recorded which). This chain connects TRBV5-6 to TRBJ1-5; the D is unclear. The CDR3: CASSLKTRGNQPQHF. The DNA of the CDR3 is TGTGCCAGCAGCCTAAAGACTAGGGGCAATCAGCCCCAGCATTTT. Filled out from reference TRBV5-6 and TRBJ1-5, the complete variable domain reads DAGVTQSPTHLIKTRGQQVTLRCSPKSGHDTVSWYQQALGQGPQFIFQYYEEEERQRGNFPDRFSGHQFPNYSSELNVNALLLGDSALYLCASSLKTRGNQPQHFGDGTRLSIL.